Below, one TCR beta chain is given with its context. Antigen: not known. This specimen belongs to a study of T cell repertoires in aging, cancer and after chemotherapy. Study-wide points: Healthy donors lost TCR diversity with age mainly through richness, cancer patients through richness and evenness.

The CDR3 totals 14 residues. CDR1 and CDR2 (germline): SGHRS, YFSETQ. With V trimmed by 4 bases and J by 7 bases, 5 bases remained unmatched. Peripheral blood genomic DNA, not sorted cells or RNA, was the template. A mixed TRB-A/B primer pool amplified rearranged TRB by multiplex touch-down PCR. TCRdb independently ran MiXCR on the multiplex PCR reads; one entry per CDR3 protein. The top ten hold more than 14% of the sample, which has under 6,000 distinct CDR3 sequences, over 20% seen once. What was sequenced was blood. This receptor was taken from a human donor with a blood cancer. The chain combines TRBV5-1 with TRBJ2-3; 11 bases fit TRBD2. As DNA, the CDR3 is TGCGCCAGCAGCCCGACTAGCGGGATGAATACGCAGTATTTT. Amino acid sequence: CASSPTSGMNTQYF. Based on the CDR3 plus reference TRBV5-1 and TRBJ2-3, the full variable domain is KAGVTQTPRYLIKTRGQQVTLSCSPISGHRSVSWYQQTPGQGLQFLFEYFSETQRNKGNFPGRFSGRQFSNSRSEMNVSTLELGDSALYLCASSPTSGMNTQYFGPGTRLTVL.